Listed below are T cell receptor beta chains from one sample, sequenced in a study of cytomegalovirus exposure and HLA in healthy donors. Here immunoSEQ multiplex PCR was the method, and the copy in TCRdb shows in-frame clones only, minus some. The repertoire holds about 160,000 clones, with approximately 87% as singletons. The sequenced sample was PBMCs. The origin of the receptors is a woman aged 25-40 years in good health and CMV-seronegative. CDR3s include the opening cysteine and the closing phenylalanine or tryptophan. A D gene is named only where the DNA matches it firmly. Clone size is not always given. Where it is, it says once, few, many or a class for expanded clones.

CDR3aa | CDR3nt | len | d_gene | j_gene | v_gene | abundance
CASSPGQGTPEAFF | TGTGCCAGCAGCCCTGGACAGGGGACCCCTGAAGCTTTCTTT | 14 | TRBD1 | TRBJ1-1 | TRBV11-2 | .
CASSSGTSGVEQFF | TGTGCCAGCAGCTCGGGGACTAGCGGGGTGGAGCAGTTCTTC | 14 | TRBD2 | TRBJ2-1 | TRBV13 | few
CASRRTGGHTEAFF | TGTGCCAGCAGACGGACAGGGGGTCACACTGAAGCTTTCTTT | 14 | TRBD1 | TRBJ1-1 | TRBV6-6 | .
CASSQVQTGTGTDTQYF | TGTGCCAGCAGCCAAGTCCAAACAGGTACAGGCACAGATACGCAGTATTTT | 17 | . | TRBJ2-3 | TRBV4-2 | .
CASTPPSLSDTQYF | TGTGCCAGCACCCCTCCCTCCCTCTCAGATACGCAGTATTTT | 14 | . | TRBJ2-3 | TRBV2 | .
CASSSARPPASSYEQYF | TGTGCCAGCAGCTCAGCGAGGCCCCCCGCAAGCTCCTACGAGCAGTACTTC | 17 | . | TRBJ2-7 | TRBV7-6 | .
CASSLPVNTEAFF | TGTGCCAGCAGTTTGCCAGTGAACACTGAAGCTTTCTTT | 13 | . | TRBJ1-1 | TRBV28 | .
CASSTLGSSYEQYF | TGTGCCAGCAGTACACTGGGGAGCTCCTACGAGCAGTACTTC | 14 | . | TRBJ2-7 | TRBV27 | .
CASSLRGAGELFF | TGTGCCAGCAGTTTACGAGGGGCCGGGGAGCTGTTTTTT | 13 | . | TRBJ2-2 | TRBV27 | .
CASSLEQALGYTF | TGTGCCAGCAGCTTGGAGCAGGCCCTCGGCTACACCTTC | 13 | . | TRBJ1-2 | TRBV5-5 | few
CASSVGTGGYTEAFF | TGTGCCAGCAGTGTAGGGACAGGGGGTTATACTGAAGCTTTCTTT | 15 | TRBD1 | TRBJ1-1 | TRBV27 | .
CASSPVGQGARTREQYF | TGTGCCAGCAGCCCGGTAGGACAGGGGGCGCGAACCCGCGAGCAGTACTTC | 17 | TRBD1 | TRBJ2-7 | TRBV28 | .
CASRAGGLNTEAFF | TGTGCCAGCAGGGCCGGAGGGTTGAACACTGAAGCTTTCTTT | 14 | . | TRBJ1-1 | TRBV7-6 | few
CASSTSDRGLHEQYF | TGTGCCAGTAGTACCTCGGACAGGGGGCTCCACGAGCAGTACTTC | 15 | TRBD1 | TRBJ2-7 | TRBV19 | .
CSAFQGAEQFF | TGCAGTGCTTTCCAGGGGGCCGAGCAGTTCTTC | 11 | TRBD1 | TRBJ2-1 | TRBV20-1 | .
CASSFIYTGVQFF | TGTGCCAGCAGTTTCATTTACACAGGTGTGCAGTTCTTC | 13 | . | TRBJ2-1 | TRBV27 | .
CASSRNTGSYSPLHF | TGTGCCAGCTCGCGTAATACAGGGAGTTATTCACCCCTCCACTTT | 15 | . | TRBJ1-6 | TRBV18 | .
CASSLAGTGSGYTF | TGTGCCAGCAGCCTCGCCGGGACAGGGAGTGGCTACACCTTC | 14 | TRBD1 | TRBJ1-2 | TRBV6-6 | .
CASSLYRSSTDTQYF | TGTGCCAGCAGTTTATACCGGTCTAGCACAGATACGCAGTATTTT | 15 | . | TRBJ2-3 | TRBV27 | .
CASSRLPGQEHSPLHF | TGTGCCAGCAGCAGATTACCGGGACAGGAACATTCACCCCTCCACTTT | 16 | TRBD1 | TRBJ1-6 | TRBV9 | few
CASSASGSTYEQYF | TGTGCCAGCAGCGCTAGCGGGAGTACCTACGAGCAGTACTTC | 14 | TRBD2 | TRBJ2-7 | TRBV9 | .
CASSLVLAGTGLGYTF | TGCGCCAGCAGCTTGGTTTTGGCCGGGACAGGGCTTGGCTACACCTTC | 16 | TRBD1 | TRBJ1-2 | TRBV5-1 | once
CASSFGRGTGNTIYF | TGTGCCAGCAGCTTCGGCAGGGGGACTGGAAACACCATATATTTT | 15 | TRBD1 | TRBJ1-3 | TRBV11-2 | .
CASSLFGGGLALFF | TGTGCCAGCAGCTTATTTGGAGGGGGACTAGCGCTGTTCTTC | 14 | TRBD2 | TRBJ2-1 | TRBV7-8 | few
CASSDSASGGDTDTQYF | TGTGCCAGCAGTGACTCGGCTAGCGGGGGGGACACAGATACGCAGTATTTT | 17 | TRBD2 | TRBJ2-3 | TRBV6-4 | .
CASSSDSSYEQYF | TGTGCCAGTAGTAGTGACAGCTCCTACGAGCAGTACTTC | 13 | . | TRBJ2-7 | TRBV19 | .
CASSDRRGGRETQYF | TGTGCCAGCAGCGATCGTAGGGGGGGACGGGAGACCCAGTACTTC | 15 | . | TRBJ2-5 | TRBV9 | .
CASSSRRQGGQETQYF | TGTGCCAGCAGCTCTCGGAGACAGGGGGGGCAAGAGACCCAGTACTTC | 16 | TRBD1 | TRBJ2-5 | TRBV5-6 | .
CAWSSNRGNTEAFF | TGTGCCTGGAGCTCGAACAGGGGGAACACTGAAGCTTTCTTT | 14 | TRBD1 | TRBJ1-1 | TRBV30 | .
CASSEAETGGRYGYTF | TGTGCCAGCAGTGAAGCCGAGACAGGGGGCCGCTATGGCTACACCTTC | 16 | TRBD1 | TRBJ1-2 | TRBV6-1 | .
CARSSTGEGNTIYF | TGTGCCAGAAGCTCAACAGGGGAAGGAAACACCATATATTTT | 14 | TRBD1 | TRBJ1-3 | TRBV5-3 | .
CASSSKRSSYNEQFF | TGTGCCAGCAGTTCCAAGCGGAGCTCCTACAATGAGCAGTTCTTC | 15 | . | TRBJ2-1 | TRBV6-5 | .
CAWDNSYEQYF | TGTGCCTGGGACAACTCCTACGAGCAGTACTTC | 11 | . | TRBJ2-7 | TRBV30 | once
CASSDPGTAYGYTF | TGTGCCAGCAGCGACCCCGGGACAGCCTATGGCTACACCTTC | 14 | TRBD1 | TRBJ1-2 | TRBV7-9 | .
CAWRRSGSGNTIYF | TGTGCCTGGAGACGATCGGGATCTGGAAACACCATATATTTT | 14 | . | TRBJ1-3 | TRBV30 | .
CASSLASGRAYEQYF | TGTGCCAGCAGTTTAGCGAGCGGGAGGGCTTACGAGCAGTACTTC | 15 | TRBD2 | TRBJ2-7 | TRBV28 | .
CASSLYSRGPQETQYF | TGTGCTAGCAGCTTATACTCGCGGGGGCCTCAAGAGACCCAGTACTTC | 16 | . | TRBJ2-5 | TRBV7-7 | .
CASSHRTGGLYEQYF | TGCGCCAGCAGCCATCGGACAGGGGGCCTTTACGAGCAGTACTTC | 15 | TRBD1 | TRBJ2-7 | TRBV4-3 | .
CASSLGFYEQYF | TGTGCCAGCAGCCTAGGTTTCTACGAGCAGTACTTC | 12 | . | TRBJ2-7 | TRBV5-5 | .
CASSQQGRETQYF | TGTGCCAGCAGCCAACAGGGGCGTGAGACCCAGTACTTC | 13 | TRBD1 | TRBJ2-5 | TRBV5-8 | .
CASSLSRGLGNEQFF | TGCGCCAGCAGCTTGTCCAGGGGGCTTGGCAATGAGCAGTTCTTC | 15 | TRBD1 | TRBJ2-1 | TRBV5-1 | .
CASSVGGDGTDTQYF | TGTGCCAGCAGCGTAGGAGGGGACGGCACAGATACGCAGTATTTT | 15 | . | TRBJ2-3 | TRBV9 | .
CASRLAGGSDTQYF | TGTGCCAGCAGGCTAGCGGGGGGTTCAGATACGCAGTATTTT | 14 | TRBD2 | TRBJ2-3 | TRBV7-3 | .
CASSQDTGQPTYGYTF | TGCGCCAGCAGCCAAGATACGGGACAACCAACCTATGGCTACACCTTC | 16 | . | TRBJ1-2 | TRBV4-3 | .
CATSRGGGQETQYF | TGTGCCACCAGCAGAGGCGGGGGCCAAGAGACCCAGTACTTC | 14 | TRBD2 | TRBJ2-5 | TRBV15 | .
CASSFARTGELFF | TGTGCCAGCAGTTTTGCGAGGACAGGGGAGCTGTTTTTT | 13 | . | TRBJ2-2 | TRBV6-1 | once
CATRQAGNTEAFF | TGCGCCACGCGACAAGCGGGGAACACTGAAGCTTTCTTT | 13 | . | TRBJ1-1 | TRBV5-1 | .
CSGTTTEAFF | TGCAGCGGCACGACAACTGAAGCTTTCTTT | 10 | . | TRBJ1-1 | TRBV29-1 | .
CASSHGTEIYQPQHF | TGCGCCAGCAGCCACGGGACAGAGATTTATCAGCCCCAGCATTTT | 15 | TRBD1 | TRBJ1-5 | TRBV4-1 | .
CASRAGAETGELFF | TGTGCCAGCAGAGCAGGGGCGGAGACCGGGGAGCTGTTTTTT | 14 | . | TRBJ2-2 | TRBV9 | few
CASNPFDRGLNTEAFF | TGTGCCAGCAACCCGTTCGACAGGGGGCTAAACACTGAAGCTTTCTTT | 16 | TRBD1 | TRBJ1-1 | TRBV2 | .
CASSLDRVGSPLHF | TGTGCCAGCAGCCTGGACAGGGTTGGTTCACCCCTCCACTTT | 14 | TRBD1 | TRBJ1-6 | TRBV7-9 | .
CASSPHRATNEKLFF | TGTGCCAGCAGCCCCCACAGGGCAACTAATGAAAAACTGTTTTTT | 15 | . | TRBJ1-4 | TRBV7-9 | .
CASSFRDLYTDTQYF | TGTGCCAGCAGCTTCCGGGACTTATACACAGATACGCAGTATTTT | 15 | . | TRBJ2-3 | TRBV7-2 | .
CASRLQDSYGYTF | TGTGCCAGCAGGTTACAAGATTCATATGGCTACACCTTC | 13 | . | TRBJ1-2 | TRBV5-5 | .
CASSLVNARAFYEQYF | TGTGCCAGCAGCTTAGTGAACGCCCGGGCGTTCTACGAGCAGTACTTC | 16 | . | TRBJ2-7 | TRBV7-2 | .
CATSSDQRPPYEQYF | TGTGCCACCAGCAGCGATCAACGGCCCCCTTACGAGCAGTACTTC | 15 | . | TRBJ2-7 | TRBV15 | .
CASSYGGQGNEQYF | TGTGCCAGCAGTTACGGGGGACAGGGGAACGAGCAGTACTTC | 14 | TRBD1 | TRBJ2-7 | TRBV6-6 | .